One TCR beta chain is described in this entry. This sample stems from a study of cytomegalovirus exposure and HLA in healthy donors. The PCR had 60 Vbeta and 13 Jbeta primers. The repertoire was sequenced with immunoSEQ multiplex PCR; TCRdb's copy has only in-frame clones and lacks some. This table has about 110,000 clones, 55% to 75% appearing once. Trimming took 2 bases from V and 4 from J; bases not matched to a gene: 6. Germline CDR1 reads SGDLS; CDR2 reads YYNGEE. The CDR3 covers 15 residues. This chain links TRBV9 with TRBJ1-2; 9 bases are shared with TRBD1. The sequenced sample consisted of PBMCs. This TCR was recovered from a man between 25 and 39 years old in good health and CMV-seropositive. The CDR3 DNA reads TGTGCCAGCAGCGTTTCTCGGGACAGGGCCTATGGCTACACCTTC. As protein: CASSVSRDRAYGYTF. Complete variable domain (other parts from reference TRBV9 and TRBJ1-2): DSGVTQTPKHLITATGQRVTLRCSPRSGDLSVYWYQQSLDQGLQFLIQYYNGEERAKGNILERFSAQQFPDLHSELNLSSLELGDSALYFCASSVSRDRAYGYTFGSGTRLTVV.